This TCR beta chain stems from a study of blood T cell repertoires in COVID-19. CDR3 length equals 14 residues. V lost 7 bases to trimming and J lost 3 bases, with 16 bases between them. CDR1 SNHLY and CDR2 FYNNEI come from the germline V gene. Only in-frame clones appear in the TCRdb table, and some are missing; sequencing was by immunoSEQ multiplex PCR. The sample lists over 250,000 clones, roughly 84% occurring once. The clonotype was recovered from a human donor with COVID-19, enrolled during active disease. The donor label of this sample is uncertain. V usage is TRBV2 and J usage is TRBJ2-7; tentatively, D is TRBD2 (6 bases). What was sequenced was peripheral blood. The CDR3 region has the DNA TGTGCCAGCAATCCGGGACTCGGGGGCTACGAGCAGTACTTC. Residues: CASNPGLGGYEQYF.